The 22 T cell receptor beta chains below all came from one sample that was sequenced in a study of Graves' ophthalmopathy and Graves' hyperthyroidism. The authors amplified TCR beta CDR3 regions, and they did so from RNA transcripts for repertoire sequencing. In the first round, RT-PCR was carried out with HTBI primers, and a multiplex PCR formed the second round. TCRdb independently ran MiXCR on the multiplex PCR reads; one entry per CDR3 protein. The sample holds more than 300,000 distinct CDR3 sequences; approximately 15% are singletons and the top ten take 5.5% to 7%. What was sequenced was peripheral blood. These receptors originate from a woman aged 18-35 years with stable Graves' hyperthyroidism.

CDR3 coding DNA: TGTGCCAGCAGTTCAGGACCGTCGGGGGTTCAGCCCCAGCATTTT. This translates into CASSSGPSGVQPQHF. The genes are TRBV6-5 and TRBJ1-5, with D perhaps matching TRBD1 (5 bases). V lost 4 bases, J lost 6 bases, and 16 bases lay in between. From germline, CDR1 is MNHEY and CDR2 SVGAGI. The length of the CDR3 is 15 residues.

This clonotype was observed many times. The rearrangement links TRBV5-1 to TRBJ1-1; D might be TRBD1 (6 bases). V was pared by 4 bases and J by 2 bases, with 12 bases between. CDR1 SGHRS and CDR2 YFSETQ come from the germline V gene. The CDR3 contains 14 residues. The CDR3 sequence: CASSPRDINTEAFF. CDR3 nucleotides: TGCGCCAGCAGCCCCCGGGACATTAACACTGAAGCTTTCTTT.

In this sample, this clonotype turned up many times. This sequence joins TRBV4-1 and TRBJ1-3; D is unclear. The CDR3 consists of 15 residues. Germline CDR1 is MGHRA and CDR2 is YSYEKL. V lost 2 bases to trimming and J lost 2 bases, with 10 bases between them. The CDR3 protein is CASSQPRSAGNTIYF. CDR3 DNA sequence: TGCGCCAGCAGCCAACCTAGGAGTGCTGGAAACACCATATATTTT.

At least ten counts were recorded for this clonotype. The chain has TRBV12-3 or TRBV12-4 and TRBJ2-5; 9 bases fit TRBD1. The CDR3 length is 17 residues. The trim removed 5 bases at V and 1 base at J, leaving 11 bases unmatched. DNA of the CDR3: TGTGCCAGCAGTCCGCCGGGACAGGGAATTGTCCAAGAGACCCAGTACTTC. Translation gives CASSPPGQGIVQETQYF.

V usage is TRBV11-2 and J usage is TRBJ2-2; TRBD2 is a possible D gene (6 bases). V was trimmed by 5 bases and J by 1 base, leaving 14 bases between them. Germline CDR1 and CDR2: SGHAT and FQNNGV. The CDR3 runs 16 residues. The CDR3 spells CASSPYSGLNTGELFF. CDR3 bases: TGTGCCAGCAGCCCATACAGCGGGCTGAACACCGGGGAGCTGTTTTTT.

There are many counts of this clonotype. V usage is TRBV6-4 and J usage is TRBJ1-1, with 7 bases that match TRBD1. Germline CDR1 is MRHNA and CDR2 is SNTAGT. Unmatched junction bases numbered 10, after V lost 6 bases and J lost 9 bases. CDR3 length: 13 residues. The CDR3 DNA reads as TGTGCCAGCAGGGGGACAGCTGAGGAGAAAGCTTTCTTT. This sequence encodes CASRGTAEEKAFF.

This clonotype was detected ten times or more. The V gene is TRBV27, the J gene TRBJ2-7, with D unclear. CDR1 and CDR2 (germline): MNHEY, SMNVEV (reference sequence). V was trimmed by 3 bases and J by 0 bases, leaving 15 bases between them. The CDR3 is 16 residues long. In nucleotides, the CDR3 is TGTGCCAGCAGTTTTCGATTTTTTGGCAGCTCCTACGAGCAGTACTTC. Protein: CASSFRFFGSSYEQYF.

This clonotype appeared many times. J is TRBJ1-1 and V is TRBV19; 7 bases agree with TRBD1. The V gene end was trimmed by 10 bases and the J gene end by 5 bases; junction bases not matched to a gene: 7. Germline V CDR1 and CDR2: LNHDA, SQIVND (reference sequence). This CDR3 contains 12 residues. CDR3 in amino acids: CAIRDSGTEAFF. The CDR3 DNA follows: TGTGCCATCCGGGACAGTGGGACTGAAGCTTTCTTT.

This clonotype was detected a few times. The rearrangement links TRBV5-4 to TRBJ1-1; TRBD1 might be the D (6 bases). The V gene lost 6 bases and the J gene lost 3 bases, with 15 bases spanning the gap. Germline V gene data show CDR1 as SGHNT and CDR2 as YYREEE (reference sequence). The CDR3 spans 14 residues. CDR3 in DNA: TGTGCCAGCAACATTAGGGGGGAGTACACTGAAGCTTTCTTT. Protein: CASNIRGEYTEAFF.

This clonotype appeared many times. The rearrangement uses TRBV20-1 and TRBJ1-5, with unresolved D. Looked up from germline, CDR1 is DFQATT and CDR2 is SNEGSKA (reference sequence). Trimming cost V 3 bases and J 5 bases, with 11 bases left between them. This CDR3 region has 13 residues. The CDR3 nucleotides are TGCAGTGCTAGTCGGGGAACGGATCAGCCCCAGCATTTT. Amino acid sequence: CSASRGTDQPQHF.

This clonotype was seen repeatedly, ten times or more. This chain connects TRBV6-1 to TRBJ1-2; D call uncertain. The V end was cut by 1 base, the J end by 2 bases, with 8 bases between. Germline loops: CDR1 MNHNS, CDR2 SASEGT. The CDR3 runs 14 residues. CDR3 bases: TGTGCCAGCAGTGAAGTGGCAGCAAACTATGGCTACACCTTC. Protein sequence: CASSEVAANYGYTF.

This clonotype was recorded at least ten times. The rearrangement joins TRBV28 to TRBJ1-5; 10 bases are shared with TRBD1. This CDR3 is built from 17 residues. V was pared by 6 bases and J by 3 bases, with 11 bases of the junction left unmatched. Germline CDR1 is MDHEN and CDR2 is SYDVKM. The CDR3 DNA reads as TGTGCCAGCAGCCTGTACCGGGACAGGGGTATCAATCAGCCCCAGCATTTT. This codes for CASSLYRDRGINQPQHF.

This clonotype was seen at least ten times. The chain is built from TRBV5-6 and TRBJ1-1; possible D gene TRBD1, 6 bases. This CDR3 spans 15 amino acids. V lost 3 bases and J lost 1, with 13 bases in between. CDR1 SGHDT and CDR2 YYEEEE come from the germline V gene. The DNA for the CDR3 is TGTGCCAGCAGCTCCGGAATGACAGGGAACACTGAAGCTTTCTTT. Amino acid sequence: CASSSGMTGNTEAFF.

The chain has TRBV5-1 and TRBJ1-1, with 10 bases identical to TRBD1. The germline gives CDR1 SGHRS, CDR2 YFSETQ. Trimming at V came to 6 bases and at J to 5 bases, leaving 10 bases not matched to a gene. The CDR3 length is 15 residues. DNA for the CDR3: TGCGCCAGCACCTTATTTCCGGGACAGGGGACTGAAGCTTTCTTT. This encodes CASTLFPGQGTEAFF.

This clonotype came up many times. The chain joins TRBV5-1 to TRBJ1-1; tentatively, D is TRBD1 (5 bases). The CDR3 extends over 15 amino acids. From germline, CDR1 is SGHRS and CDR2 YFSETQ. Deletions cut 4 bases from V and 1 base from J, with 14 bases between. The CDR3 region is CASSGGPLRNTEAFF. CDR3 in DNA: TGCGCCAGCAGCGGGGGACCCCTAAGGAACACTGAAGCTTTCTTT.

The chain combines TRBV5-1 with TRBJ1-6, with 7 bases matching TRBD1. Germline lookup yields CDR1 SGHRS and CDR2 YFSETQ. This CDR3 comprises 14 residues. Trimming at V came to 5 bases and at J to 10 bases, leaving 9 bases not matched to a gene. CDR3 region: CASRISTGPSPLHF. The CDR3 region has the DNA TGCGCCAGCAGAATATCGACAGGGCCCTCACCCCTCCACTTT.

The sample holds many counts of this clonotype. J is TRBJ1-2 and V is TRBV12-3 or TRBV12-4; D possibly corresponds to TRBD1 (6 bases). V was trimmed by 5 bases and J by 4 bases, leaving 14 bases between them. This CDR3 has 14 amino acids. The CDR3 nucleotides are TGTGCCAGCAGTCGTGACAGGCAGGCCTATGGCTACACCTTC. As protein: CASSRDRQAYGYTF.

The V and J genes are TRBV25-1 and TRBJ1-2, with D perhaps TRBD1 (5 bases). Germline V CDR1 and CDR2: MGHDK, SYGVNS. V gave up 6 bases and J gave up 8 bases, with 13 bases separating them. CDR3 length: 12 amino acids. This chain's CDR3 is CASSQARVGYTF. In DNA form, the CDR3 reads TGTGCCAGCAGCCAAGCCAGGGTCGGCTACACCTTC.

This clonotype occurred many times. V is TRBV16 and J is TRBJ1-5; no firm D call. Looked up from germline, CDR1 is KGHSY and CDR2 is FQNENV. The length of the CDR3 is 14 residues. Trimming removed 0 bases from V and 7 bases from J, with 10 bases in between. CDR3 in amino acids: CASSQSGSSQPQHF. The CDR3 bases are TGTGCCAGCAGCCAATCGGGATCTAGCCAGCCCCAGCATTTT.

This chain connects TRBV6-4 to TRBJ2-5; 12 nucleotides agree with TRBD2. Germline CDR1 reads MRHNA; CDR2 reads SNTAGT. V dropped 3 bases and J dropped 7; count of bases not matched to a gene: 9. This CDR3 region has 16 residues. The CDR3 loop reads CASSDATSGGPRTQYF. Here the CDR3 DNA reads TGTGCCAGCAGTGATGCGACTAGCGGGGGCCCCAGGACCCAGTACTTC.

This clonotype was detected many times. The rearrangement uses TRBV20-1 and TRBJ2-4; 11 nucleotides line up with TRBD2. The J segment lost 1 base and the V segment lost 8 bases, leaving 19 bases of the junction unmatched. This CDR3 region has 19 residues. Germline lookup yields CDR1 DFQATT and CDR2 SNEGSKA (reference sequence). The chain's CDR3 is CSNPLWISGGDTAKNIQYF. CDR3 nucleotides: TGCAGTAACCCTCTATGGATTAGCGGGGGGGATACGGCCAAAAACATTCAGTACTTC.

This clonotype was detected ten times or more. J is TRBJ1-1 and V is TRBV12-3 or TRBV12-4, with D maybe TRBD1 (5 bases). The CDR3 has 14 residues. Trimming took off 7 bases at V and 3 bases at J, with 15 bases between the two ends. CDR3 residues: CASMDDSYYTEAFF. CDR3 in DNA: TGTGCCAGCATGGATGACAGCTACTACACTGAAGCTTTCTTT.